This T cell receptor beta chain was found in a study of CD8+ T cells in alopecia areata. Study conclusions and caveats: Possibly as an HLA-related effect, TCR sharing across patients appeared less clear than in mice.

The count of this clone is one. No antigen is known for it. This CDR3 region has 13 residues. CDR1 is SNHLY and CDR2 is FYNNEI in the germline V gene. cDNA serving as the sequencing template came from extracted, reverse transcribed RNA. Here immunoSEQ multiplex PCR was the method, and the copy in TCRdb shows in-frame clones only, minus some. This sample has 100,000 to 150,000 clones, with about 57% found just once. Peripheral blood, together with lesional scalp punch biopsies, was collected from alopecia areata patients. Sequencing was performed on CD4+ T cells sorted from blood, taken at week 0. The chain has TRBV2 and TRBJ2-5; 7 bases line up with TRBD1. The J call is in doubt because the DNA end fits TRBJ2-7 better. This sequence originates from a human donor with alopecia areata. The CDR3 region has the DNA TGTGCCAGCGAAAAACAGGGGACCTACGAGCAGTACTTC. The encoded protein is CASEKQGTYEQYF.